A selection of T cell receptor beta chains follows, all from one sample in a study of blood T cell repertoires in COVID-19. Sequencing used immunoSEQ multiplex PCR; TCRdb keeps in-frame clones, though not all of them. The table lists 250,000 or so clones, over 75% of them singletons. The sample taken for sequencing was PBMCs or T cells enriched from blood (not recorded which). Receptor source: a woman between 40 and 50 years old who had been exposed to COVID-19. Both conserved end residues are part of each CDR3. The order of the fields is V gene, CDR3 protein.

V gene: TRBV27; CDR3 protein: CASSSLKGANTEAFF
V gene: TRBV4-1; CDR3 protein: CASSHPTGGRVVSTDTQYF
V gene: TRBV29-1; CDR3 protein: CSVGRQGGTEAFF
V gene: TRBV4-2; CDR3 protein: CASRQEAPSNYGYTF
V gene: TRBV5-1; CDR3 protein: CASSNQGPKETQYF
V gene: TRBV28; CDR3 protein: CASSVDRESYEQYF
V gene: TRBV5-1; CDR3 protein: CASSLVGTVNEKLFF
V gene: TRBV27; CDR3 protein: CASSLWSGDRDEKLFF
V gene: TRBV11-2; CDR3 protein: CASSLAGTRLLDTQYF
V gene: TRBV20-1; CDR3 protein: CSASVGGARQYF
V gene: TRBV7-3; CDR3 protein: CASSLLGGSGEDTQYF
V gene: TRBV28; CDR3 protein: CASSFGLAQNIQYF
V gene: TRBV3-1/TRBV3-2; CDR3 protein: CASRDQGNGPYEQYF
V gene: TRBV4-3; CDR3 protein: CASSQDQAAVSYNEQFF
V gene: TRBV5-6; CDR3 protein: CASSFGRVGGETQYF
V gene: TRBV6-5; CDR3 protein: CASRDTLNYGYTF
V gene: TRBV28; CDR3 protein: CASSLKAGEQFF
V gene: TRBV10-3; CDR3 protein: CAISDNRDGNTIYF
V gene: TRBV27; CDR3 protein: CASRKQGVYEKLFF
V gene: TRBV19; CDR3 protein: CASSAQGVSNEKLFF
V gene: TRBV25-1; CDR3 protein: CAARGNRVVGGTEAFF
V gene: TRBV6-4; CDR3 protein: CASSEGQDTDTQYF
V gene: TRBV4-1; CDR3 protein: CASSPVGTAYNEQFF
V gene: TRBV4-3; CDR3 protein: CASSQELRNTGELFF
V gene: TRBV7-9; CDR3 protein: CASSFTGGAHSPLHF
V gene: TRBV3-1/TRBV3-2; CDR3 protein: CASSPDRGPYNEQFF
V gene: TRBV28; CDR3 protein: CASSPPGGAQHF
V gene: TRBV5-4; CDR3 protein: CASSSAGGMHRDTQYF
V gene: TRBV27; CDR3 protein: CASSFRASGGGSYNEQFF
V gene: TRBV7-3; CDR3 protein: CASSPRGGNQPQHF
V gene: TRBV6-2/TRBV6-3; CDR3 protein: CASSYSRGSNQPQHF
V gene: TRBV7-3; CDR3 protein: CASSLDRDSYNEQFF
V gene: TRBV5-4; CDR3 protein: CASSLEISVAGEITDTQYF
V gene: TRBV5-1; CDR3 protein: CASSWGQGNYGYTF
V gene: TRBV5-4; CDR3 protein: CASSFLGAGDKETQYF
V gene: TRBV6-5; CDR3 protein: CASSYSAGTNYGYTF
V gene: TRBV28; CDR3 protein: CASRRQGDTEAFF
V gene: TRBV24-1; CDR3 protein: CATSDSGRGTGELFF
V gene: TRBV2; CDR3 protein: CASRPTGTGLYNEQFF
V gene: TRBV5-1; CDR3 protein: CASSLAGEFAYEQYF
V gene: TRBV6-6; CDR3 protein: CASERGTLGGYTF
V gene: TRBV28; CDR3 protein: CASRLGQLNYGYTF
V gene: TRBV14; CDR3 protein: CASSQEPGLATDTQYF
V gene: TRBV3-1/TRBV3-2; CDR3 protein: CASSQEDRTTAKNIQYF
V gene: TRBV5-8; CDR3 protein: CASSRALAGGPRYNEQFF
V gene: TRBV5-1; CDR3 protein: CASSLGTGAANEKLFF
V gene: TRBV28; CDR3 protein: CASKNEDRRSVYGYTF
V gene: TRBV7-9; CDR3 protein: CASSGQAGWAYNEQFF
V gene: TRBV19; CDR3 protein: CASSLLFTGVSNQPQHF
V gene: TRBV28; CDR3 protein: CASSLQGPRGTEQYF
V gene: TRBV11-3; CDR3 protein: CASSPDRGLVGKNIQYF
V gene: TRBV11-2; CDR3 protein: CASSLAYYEQYF
V gene: TRBV7-3; CDR3 protein: CASSNLAGVSTEQFF